Listed here is a single T cell receptor (beta chain). The data are from a study of blood T cell repertoires in COVID-19. Study-wide background: Sites in the United States, Italy and Spain provided acute and convalescent COVID-19 samples. The analysed material was cDNA or gDNA that came from T cells, B-cell-depleted T cells, or PBMCs.

V was clipped by 1 base and J by 3 bases, with 18 bases between them. CDR1 is SGHTA, CDR2 FQGNSA, per germline. CDR3 size: 17 residues. How the authors handled the data: Researchers report that nucleated cell counts were estimated from reference gene primer amplification. Profiling relied on immunoSEQ multiplex PCR, and the TCRdb table lists in-frame clones only, not all of them. V and J calls and clone size are as listed in that table; D and trimming were resolved from the DNA. This table holds fewer than 50,000 clones, over 75% found once. This rearrangement joins TRBV7-2 to TRBJ1-2; D possibly corresponds to TRBD1 (5 bases). The sequence was collected from a man in his forties with active or convalescent COVID-19. The sequencing input was peripheral blood. This chain's CDR3 is CASSLVGPPGEDYGYTF. The CDR3, as DNA: TGTGCCAGCAGCTTAGTTGGTCCTCCGGGGGAGGACTATGGCTACACCTTC. Looking up the rest from reference TRBV7-2 and TRBJ1-2 gives the full variable domain: GAGVSQSPSNKVTEKGKDVELRCDPISGHTALYWYRQSLGQGLEFLIYFQGNSAPDKSGLPSDRFSAERTGGSVSTLTIQRTQQEDSAVYLCASSLVGPPGEDYGYTFGSGTRLTVV.